This TCR beta chain was captured in a study of cytomegalovirus exposure and HLA in healthy donors. Study context: In terms of ancestry, the Caucasian-associated cluster contained more than 65% of the 350 to 450 genotyped donors.

Overall study results and limits: The number of N-insertions in an Asian-associated ancestry cluster was reportedly below the 666-donor mean in a later analysis. Trimming of TCR beta V- and J-genes showed a link, identified in a later analysis, to a missense DCLRE1C variant.

In germline, CDR1 is MNHNS, CDR2 SASEGT. The CDR3 length is 15 residues. Trimming cost V 5 bases and J 0 bases; bases outside gene matches: 3. Concerning this clone itself: Its antigen is unidentified.

13 Jbeta primers and 60 Vbeta primers were used for the PCR. The protocol was immunoSEQ multiplex PCR, while the TCRdb copy is restricted to in-frame clones and leaves out a portion. Counted here are around 200,000 clones, over 80% occurring once; the ten biggest clones make up about 9.4%. Nominal health characterized the donors when sampled, though unrecorded immune exposures were likely. Sequenced material: PBMCs. The V and J genes are TRBV6-1 and TRBJ2-7, with 11 bases aligning to TRBD1. This TCR was recovered from a woman in her 50s in good health and CMV-seropositive. CDR3 amino acids: CASSWTGGPSYEQYF. The CDR3 bases are TGTGCCAGCAGTTGGACAGGGGGCCCCTCCTACGAGCAGTACTTC.